These T cell receptor beta chains were read from a single sample in a study. The assay was immunoSEQ multiplex PCR, and TCRdb's table has in-frame clones only and misses some. The data contain 68,000 or so clones, just over 90% of them singletons. The sample was PBMCs. The origin of the receptors is a man aged 35-49 years with rheumatoid arthritis. The CDR3 runs from the conserved cysteine through the conserved F or W. A D gene is named only where the DNA matches it firmly. Clone size appears in some rows only: once, few, many, or a class for an expanded clone.

D: TRBD1
size: NA
J: TRBJ1-2
V: TRBV27
CDR3: CASKGAVDYGYTF
DNA: TGTGCCAGCAAGGGGGCGGTGGACTATGGCTACACCTTC

D: NA
size: NA
J: TRBJ1-2
V: TRBV4-2
CDR3: CASSQDLSTGYRYGYTF
DNA: TGTGCCAGCAGCCAAGACCTATCAACAGGTTATCGCTATGGCTACACCTTC

D: NA
size: NA
J: TRBJ2-6
V: TRBV2
CDR3: CASSEGTFSGANVLTF
DNA: TGTGCCAGCAGTGAAGGCACCTTCTCTGGGGCCAACGTCCTGACTTTC

D: NA
size: NA
J: TRBJ2-1
V: TRBV27
CDR3: CASSSRAPQEEQFF
DNA: TGTGCCAGCAGTTCCAGGGCACCTCAGGAGGAGCAGTTCTTC

D: TRBD2
size: NA
J: TRBJ2-1
V: TRBV5-1
CDR3: CASSATSGGFNEQFF
DNA: TGCGCCAGCAGCGCGACTAGCGGGGGTTTCAATGAGCAGTTCTTC

D: TRBD1
size: NA
J: TRBJ2-7
V: TRBV6-5
CDR3: CASSTTGGFSYEQYF
DNA: TGTGCCAGCAGTACCACAGGGGGCTTCTCCTACGAGCAGTACTTC

D: NA
size: NA
J: TRBJ2-7
V: TRBV7-9
CDR3: CASSLLGEEAYEQYF
DNA: TGTGCCAGCAGCTTATTGGGGGAGGAGGCCTACGAGCAGTACTTC

D: TRBD1
size: NA
J: TRBJ1-4
V: TRBV6-2/TRBV6-3
CDR3: CAGSHAQGTREKLFF
DNA: TGTGCCGGCAGTCACGCACAGGGGACTCGGGAAAAACTGTTTTTT

D: TRBD1
size: NA
J: TRBJ2-7
V: TRBV27
CDR3: CASRQSRTGGEQYF
DNA: TGTGCCAGCAGACAATCGCGGACAGGGGGCGAGCAGTACTTC

D: TRBD2
size: NA
J: TRBJ2-1
V: TRBV9
CDR3: CASSPGASGSHEQFF
DNA: TGTGCCAGCAGCCCTGGGGCTAGCGGGAGCCATGAGCAGTTCTTC

D: NA
size: NA
J: TRBJ2-1
V: TRBV4-3
CDR3: CASSQDPYYLSSYNEQFF
DNA: TGCGCCAGCAGCCAAGATCCCTACTACCTGAGCTCCTACAATGAGCAGTTCTTC

D: TRBD1
size: NA
J: TRBJ1-2
V: TRBV18
CDR3: CASSRQGQNYGYTF
DNA: TGTGCCAGCTCCCGACAGGGGCAAAACTATGGCTACACCTTC

D: NA
size: NA
J: TRBJ2-2
V: TRBV7-3
CDR3: CASSPGAATGELFF
DNA: TGTGCCAGCAGCCCGGGCGCGGCCACCGGGGAGCTGTTTTTT

D: NA
size: NA
J: TRBJ2-7
V: TRBV7-9
CDR3: CASSPGGDTYEQYF
DNA: TGTGCCAGCAGCCCTGGGGGGGACACCTACGAGCAGTACTTC

D: NA
size: NA
J: TRBJ1-4
V: TRBV18
CDR3: CASSPGGRPNEKLFF
DNA: TGTGCCAGCTCACCAGGTGGGCGGCCTAATGAAAAACTGTTTTTT

D: NA
size: NA
J: TRBJ2-2
V: TRBV19
CDR3: CASSPFLGRNTGELFF
DNA: TGTGCCAGTAGCCCCTTCCTAGGCAGGAACACCGGGGAGCTGTTTTTT

D: NA
size: NA
J: TRBJ2-7
V: TRBV6-6
CDR3: CASIAPGRSYEQYF
DNA: TGTGCCAGCATTGCACCAGGGCGCTCCTACGAGCAGTACTTC

D: TRBD2
size: NA
J: TRBJ2-1
V: TRBV19
CDR3: CASSRSSGMHEQFF
DNA: TGTGCCAGTAGTAGGTCTAGCGGGATGCATGAGCAGTTCTTC

D: NA
size: NA
J: TRBJ2-5
V: TRBV5-1
CDR3: CASSLEGTQYF
DNA: TGCGCCAGCAGCTTGGAGGGGACCCAGTACTTC

D: TRBD1
size: NA
J: TRBJ1-1
V: TRBV28
CDR3: CASSLPGLRGAEAFF
DNA: TGTGCCAGCAGTTTGCCGGGACTCAGGGGGGCTGAAGCTTTCTTT

D: TRBD1
size: once
J: TRBJ2-7
V: TRBV6-5
CDR3: CASSYYDRGYEQYF
DNA: TGTGCCAGCAGTTACTACGACAGGGGCTACGAGCAGTACTTC

D: TRBD1
size: NA
J: TRBJ2-7
V: TRBV19
CDR3: CASSPGQGNYEQYF
DNA: TGTGCCAGTAGTCCGGGACAGGGGAACTACGAGCAGTACTTC

D: NA
size: NA
J: TRBJ2-2
V: TRBV6-2/TRBV6-3
CDR3: CASSSGFGASAGELFF
DNA: TGTGCCAGCAGTTCGGGTTTTGGGGCTTCTGCCGGGGAGCTGTTTTTT

D: NA
size: medium-sized
J: TRBJ2-7
V: TRBV7-9
CDR3: CASSFSTVYEQYF
DNA: TGTGCCAGCAGCTTCTCGACAGTCTACGAGCAGTACTTC

D: NA
size: NA
J: TRBJ1-1
V: TRBV6-2/TRBV6-3
CDR3: CASSHTGRLGTEAFF
DNA: TGTGCCAGCAGTCATACAGGGAGGTTGGGCACTGAAGCTTTCTTT

D: TRBD1
size: NA
J: TRBJ1-5
V: TRBV30
CDR3: CAWSEPGGLGNQPQHF
DNA: TGTGCCTGGAGTGAGCCAGGGGGGTTGGGCAATCAGCCCCAGCATTTT

D: TRBD1
size: NA
J: TRBJ1-1
V: TRBV28
CDR3: CASSLWGTGDTEAFF
DNA: TGTGCCAGCAGTTTATGGGGGACAGGGGACACTGAAGCTTTCTTT

D: NA
size: once
J: TRBJ1-1
V: TRBV7-2
CDR3: CASSLASEAFF
DNA: TGTGCCAGCAGCTTAGCTAGTGAAGCTTTCTTT

D: NA
size: NA
J: TRBJ1-1
V: TRBV6-5
CDR3: CASSYSSGMAFF
DNA: TGTGCCAGCAGTTACTCGAGTGGGATGGCTTTCTTT

D: TRBD1
size: NA
J: TRBJ2-5
V: TRBV18
CDR3: CASSLTTGGRVETQYF
DNA: TGTGCCAGCTCACTAACGACAGGGGGTCGGGTTGAGACCCAGTACTTC

D: NA
size: NA
J: TRBJ1-4
V: TRBV4-1
CDR3: CASRESGGRREKLFF
DNA: TGCGCCAGCAGGGAAAGTGGGGGGAGAAGGGAAAAACTGTTTTTT

D: TRBD1
size: NA
J: TRBJ2-3
V: TRBV7-3
CDR3: CASSFHRGYPDTQYF
DNA: TGTGCCAGCAGCTTTCACAGGGGGTACCCAGATACGCAGTATTTT

D: NA
size: few
J: TRBJ1-1
V: TRBV7-9
CDR3: CASTQGAMNTEAFF
DNA: TGTGCCAGCACCCAGGGAGCGATGAACACTGAAGCTTTCTTT

D: TRBD1
size: NA
J: TRBJ1-5
V: TRBV7-2
CDR3: CASSSDRGANQPQHF
DNA: TGTGCCAGCAGCTCGGACAGGGGAGCCAATCAGCCCCAGCATTTT

D: TRBD1
size: NA
J: TRBJ2-3
V: TRBV5-4
CDR3: CASSLPGQGIVTQYF
DNA: TGTGCCAGCAGCTTACCGGGACAGGGAATAGTTACGCAGTATTTT

D: NA
size: NA
J: TRBJ2-7
V: TRBV7-3
CDR3: CASSEMGLATEQYF
DNA: TGTGCCAGCAGCGAAATGGGGCTAGCGACCGAGCAGTACTTC

D: NA
size: once
J: TRBJ1-3
V: TRBV30
CDR3: CAWSVGKPDTIYF
DNA: TGTGCCTGGAGTGTAGGGAAACCGGACACCATATATTTT

D: NA
size: NA
J: TRBJ1-2
V: TRBV27
CDR3: CASSFTGSMGGYTF
DNA: TGTGCCAGCAGTTTTACAGGCTCGATGGGTGGCTACACCTTC

D: NA
size: NA
J: TRBJ2-2
V: TRBV2
CDR3: CASSDGGGTGELFF
DNA: TGTGCCAGCAGTGACGGGGGCGGCACCGGGGAGCTGTTTTTT

D: NA
size: NA
J: TRBJ2-3
V: TRBV9
CDR3: CASSARTDTQYF
DNA: TGTGCCAGCAGCGCACGCACAGATACGCAGTATTTT

D: NA
size: NA
J: TRBJ1-1
V: TRBV23-1
CDR3: CASSQRVGVNTEAFF
DNA: TGCGCCAGCAGTCAAAGGGTGGGGGTGAACACTGAAGCTTTCTTT

D: NA
size: NA
J: TRBJ2-3
V: TRBV9
CDR3: CASSPRTDTQYF
DNA: TGTGCCAGCAGCCCCCGCACAGATACGCAGTATTTT

D: NA
size: NA
J: TRBJ1-6
V: TRBV14
CDR3: CASSPTNSPLHF
DNA: TGTGCCAGCAGCCCCACCAATTCACCCCTCCACTTT

D: TRBD2
size: NA
J: TRBJ2-3
V: TRBV24-1
CDR3: CATSEQTGGIGSTDTQYF
DNA: TGTGCCACCAGTGAACAAACGGGGGGGATCGGGAGCACAGATACGCAGTATTTT

D: NA
size: NA
J: TRBJ2-1
V: TRBV29-1
CDR3: CSVGVAGEQFF
DNA: TGCAGCGTGGGGGTAGCTGGTGAGCAGTTCTTC

D: TRBD1
size: NA
J: TRBJ2-7
V: TRBV6-2/TRBV6-3
CDR3: CASSLQGGVHEQYF
DNA: TGTGCCAGCAGTCTACAGGGGGGCGTCCACGAGCAGTACTTC

D: TRBD1
size: NA
J: TRBJ1-5
V: TRBV19
CDR3: CASRPGQGMGRGNQPQHF
DNA: TGTGCCAGTAGGCCGGGACAGGGGATGGGACGAGGCAATCAGCCCCAGCATTTT

D: TRBD1
size: NA
J: TRBJ1-2
V: TRBV7-2
CDR3: CASSLTGVENGYTF
DNA: TGTGCCAGCAGCCTGACAGGGGTCGAGAATGGCTACACCTTC

D: NA
size: NA
J: TRBJ2-7
V: TRBV6-2/TRBV6-3
CDR3: CASSSGTVLSYEQYF
DNA: TGTGCCAGCAGTTCAGGGACGGTCCTCTCCTACGAGCAGTACTTC

D: NA
size: NA
J: TRBJ2-5
V: TRBV5-6
CDR3: CASSWREQHYQETQYF
DNA: TGTGCCAGCAGCTGGCGGGAACAGCACTACCAAGAGACCCAGTACTTC

D: TRBD2
size: once
J: TRBJ2-7
V: TRBV6-5
CDR3: CASRGFSGGTYEQYF
DNA: TGTGCCAGCAGGGGTTTTAGCGGGGGAACCTACGAGCAGTACTTC

D: TRBD1
size: NA
J: TRBJ2-7
V: TRBV5-4
CDR3: CASSLTGGDEQYF
DNA: TGTGCCAGCAGCCTCACAGGGGGCGACGAGCAGTACTTC

D: NA
size: NA
J: TRBJ1-6
V: TRBV6-2/TRBV6-3
CDR3: CASSYKPYNSPLHF
DNA: TGTGCCAGCAGTTATAAGCCCTATAATTCACCCCTCCACTTT

D: TRBD1
size: NA
J: TRBJ1-2
V: TRBV6-2/TRBV6-3
CDR3: CASSYSNFGTGGRDGYTF
DNA: TGTGCCAGCAGTTACTCGAATTTCGGGACAGGGGGACGCGATGGCTACACCTTC

D: NA
size: NA
J: TRBJ2-2
V: TRBV6-1
CDR3: CASSEPDIPGELFF
DNA: TGTGCCAGCAGTGAACCGGACATCCCCGGGGAGCTGTTTTTT

D: NA
size: once
J: TRBJ1-1
V: TRBV6-5
CDR3: CASVGIGTNTEAFF
DNA: TGTGCCAGTGTGGGAATAGGGACGAACACTGAAGCTTTCTTT

D: NA
size: NA
J: TRBJ1-1
V: TRBV7-9
CDR3: CASRRVGATEAFF
DNA: TGTGCCAGCAGACGGGTAGGGGCCACTGAAGCTTTCTTT